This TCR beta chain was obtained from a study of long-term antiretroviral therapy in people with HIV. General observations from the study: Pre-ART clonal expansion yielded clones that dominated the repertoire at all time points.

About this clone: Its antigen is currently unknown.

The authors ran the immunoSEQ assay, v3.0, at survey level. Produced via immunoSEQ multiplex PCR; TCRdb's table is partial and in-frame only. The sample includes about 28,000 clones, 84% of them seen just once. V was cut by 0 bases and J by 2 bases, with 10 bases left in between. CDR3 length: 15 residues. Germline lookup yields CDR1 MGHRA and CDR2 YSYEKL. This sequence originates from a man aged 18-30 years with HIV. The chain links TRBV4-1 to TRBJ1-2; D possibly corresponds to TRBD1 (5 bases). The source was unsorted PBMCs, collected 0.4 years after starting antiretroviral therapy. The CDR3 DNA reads TGCGCCAGCAGCCAAGACCCGACAGAGAACTATGGCTACACCTTC. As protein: CASSQDPTENYGYTF.